Included here is one T cell receptor (beta chain) sequence, with context. This entry comes from a study of blood T cell repertoires in COVID-19. Whole-study context: Spain, Italy and the United States supplied samples that represented acute and convalescent COVID-19. Nucleic acid was either cDNA or gDNA, and it came from T cells, B-cell-depleted T cells, or PBMCs.

Per the germline V gene, CDR1 is MGHDK and CDR2 is SYGVNS. V was clipped by 11 bases and J by 0 bases; unmatched bases: 5. There are 15 residues in the CDR3. In the authors' workflow: Amplified reference gene primers provided the basis for estimating nucleated cell counts. TCRdb's copy holds only in-frame clones and misses some; the assay was immunoSEQ multiplex PCR. Clone size and V and J calls were adopted from that table, with D and trimming inferred from the DNA. The repertoire consists of 150,000 to 200,000 clones, with under 80% occurring once and the leading ten covering 3%. Sequencing was done on a sample of peripheral blood. The chain carries TRBV25-1 and TRBJ2-3; TRBD2 agrees at 13 bases. This TCR was sampled from a woman of 80 years or more with acute or convalescent COVID-19. The CDR3 sequence: CAGGTSGISTDTQYF. The CDR3 DNA is TGTGCCGGCGGGACTAGCGGGATAAGCACAGATACGCAGTATTTT.